This TCR beta chain was retrieved from a study of blood T cell repertoires in COVID-19. Whole-study context: The analysed material was cDNA or gDNA that came from T cells, B-cell-depleted T cells, or PBMCs.

This clone is a singleton in its sample. Authors' analysis steps: Using reference gene primer amplification, nucleated cell counts were estimated. Method: immunoSEQ multiplex PCR; TCRdb's copy keeps in-frame clones and lacks some. The DNA was the basis for D and trimming; V, J and clone size are from that table. The sample holds more than 150,000 clones, 60% to 80% seen once. Germline V lookup: CDR1 MNHEY, CDR2 SVGEGT. Trimming shortened V by 2 bases and J by 3 bases, and 7 bases separated the two germline ends. The length of the CDR3 is 13 residues. Those designated as exposed participants met a COVID-19 case within 2 weeks before study entry.

The chain couples TRBV6-2 or TRBV6-3 to TRBJ1-1; D remains ambiguous. The TCR comes from a man in his 60s who had been exposed to COVID-19. Sample: PBMCs or T cells enriched from blood (not recorded which). The CDR3 reads CASSYNPDTEAFF. CDR3 DNA: TGTGCCAGCAGTTACAATCCGGACACTGAAGCTTTCTTT.